This TCR beta chain is from a study of tumor-infiltrating lymphocytes in oesophageal squamous cell carcinoma. This clonotype was picked up many times. V was trimmed by 4 bases and J by 0 bases, leaving 5 bases between them. This CDR3 region has 13 residues. The germline V gene encodes CDR1 KGHSH and CDR2 LQKENI. TCRdb re-derived calls from the PCR reads in MiXCR, one entry per CDR3 protein. Here the sample spans thousands of distinct CDR3 sequences, more than 15% being singletons. Sequenced: blood. The V gene is TRBV18, the J gene TRBJ2-3; unclear D gene. This clonotype was sampled from a male donor with esophageal squamous cell carcinoma. CDR3 in DNA: TGTGCCAGCTCACTCCAGAGCACAGATACGCAGTATTTT. Residues: CASSLQSTDTQYF.